Included here is one T cell receptor beta chain sequence, with context. These data come from a study of blood T cell repertoires in COVID-19. As for the study in general: COVID-19 samples from acute and convalescent phases originated in the United States, Italy and Spain.

Followed over time, Seattle patients had been enrolled while infection was active. Original handling: Amplifying reference gene primers gave estimates of nucleated cell counts. Sequencing was performed with immunoSEQ multiplex PCR; in TCRdb, only in-frame clones are kept and a portion is missing. For V, J and clone size, that table is used; D and trimming come from the DNA. The sample includes some 350,000 clones, around 90% of them seen just once. From germline, CDR1 is SGHTA and CDR2 FQGNSA. The length of the CDR3 is 15 residues. Trimming removed 5 bases from V and 4 bases from J; junction bases left unmatched: 8.

The material sequenced was peripheral blood. This TCR was recovered from a woman between 25 and 40 years old with COVID-19, enrolled during active disease. This chain connects TRBV7-2 to TRBJ2-3; 8 bases fit TRBD1. In DNA form, the CDR3 reads TGTGCCAGCAGCCCTTTTACAGGGGGGCCAGATACGCAGTATTTT. Its protein product is CASSPFTGGPDTQYF.